These 12 T cell receptor beta chains were all obtained from the same sample, sequenced in a study of regulatory T cells in long-lasting Graves disease. Time point given: newly diagnosed GD, antithyroid drugs for less than 3 months. PBMC-derived RNA was used for the TCR library. Arm-PCR of CDR3 regions with iRepertoire HTBI primers generated TCR beta libraries. TCRdb recomputed calls from the multiplex PCR reads with MiXCR, one row per CDR3 protein. The sample has roughly 420,000 distinct CDR3 sequences; roughly 15% are singletons. The sample also formed part of further work on T cells in Graves' hyperthyroidism and ophthalmopathy.

This sample comprised peripheral blood mononuclear cells (PBMCs), obtained at new diagnosis, from a patient treated with antithyroid drugs. These TCRs come from a woman aged 30 to 39 with Graves disease.

This clonotype was detected a few times. This chain connects TRBV11-2 to TRBJ2-3; 9 positions agree with TRBD2. Trimming took 5 bases from V and 1 from J; bases not matched to a gene: 10. The CDR3 has 17 amino acids. Germline V gives CDR1 SGHAT, CDR2 FQNNGV. This CDR3 reads CASSQREAYHGTDTQYF. DNA for the CDR3: TGTGCCAGCAGCCAGCGGGAGGCTTATCATGGCACAGATACGCAGTATTTT. The whole variable domain, filled in from reference TRBV11-2 and TRBJ2-3, reads EAGVAQSPRYKIIEKRQSVAFWCNPISGHATLYWYQQILGQGPKLLIQFQNNGVVDDSQLPKDRFSAERLKGVDSTLKIQPAKLEDSAVYLCASSQREAYHGTDTQYFGPGTRLTVL.

In this sample, this clonotype turned up a few times. This chain joins TRBV30 and TRBJ2-7; no definite D call. Germline V lookup: CDR1 GTSNPN, CDR2 SVGIG (reference sequence). This CDR3 contains 11 residues. Trimming removed 5 bases at V and 6 bases at J, with 11 bases between. This CDR3 reads CAWSTDAEQYF. The DNA of the CDR3 is TGTGCCTGGTCCACGGACGCCGAGCAGTACTTC.

This clonotype has ten or more counts. This chain links TRBV6-5 with TRBJ2-7, with D hard to call. This CDR3 is 16 amino acids long. Germline CDR1 is MNHEY and CDR2 is SVGAGI. Trimming cost V 2 bases and J 3 bases, with 17 bases left between them. CDR3 region: CASSYLSPESGYEQYF. The CDR3 DNA reads as TGTGCCAGCAGTTACCTCTCGCCCGAATCGGGCTACGAGCAGTACTTC.

In its sample, this clonotype was seen many times. The V gene is TRBV20-1, the J gene TRBJ2-7, with TRBD1 matching over 10 bases. The CDR3 has 14 amino acids. CDR1 and CDR2 (germline): DFQATT, SNEGSKA (reference sequence). Germline trimming cut 3 bases from V and 6 bases from J; bases unmatched to any gene: 8. CDR3 residues: CSASPGTGDGEQYF. CDR3 sequence (DNA): TGCAGTGCTAGTCCCGGGACAGGGGACGGCGAGCAGTACTTC.

This clonotype has a count of ten or more. The CDR3 here is CASSLDGAGPKDTEAFF. The CDR3 nucleotides read TGTGCCAGCAGTTTAGATGGAGCGGGACCCAAGGACACTGAAGCTTTCTTT. The gene calls are TRBV12-3 or TRBV12-4 and TRBJ1-1; D possibly corresponds to TRBD1 (5 bases). The CDR3 totals 17 residues. The germline V and J ends were trimmed by 1 base and 3 bases, with 18 bases remaining between them.

This chain connects TRBV19 to TRBJ2-3; D is perhaps TRBD2 (5 bases). From germline, CDR1 is LNHDA and CDR2 SQIVND (reference sequence). Trimming cost V 4 bases and J 0 bases, with 17 bases left between them. The CDR3 consists of 17 residues. CDR3 bases: TGTGCCAGTAGTAGGACTCCCCGTATCTTTAGCACAGATACGCAGTATTTT. Translating it yields CASSRTPRIFSTDTQYF. Full variable domain (rest looked up from reference TRBV19 and TRBJ2-3): DGGITQSPKYLFRKEGQNVTLSCEQNLNHDAMYWYRQDPGQGLRLIYYSQIVNDFQKGDIAEGYSVSREKKESFPLTVTSAQKNPTAFYLCASSRTPRIFSTDTQYFGPGTRLTVL.

The rearrangement uses TRBV14 and TRBJ2-3; weak D call: TRBD2 (6 bases). Between the trimmed V and J ends, which lost 4 bases and 2 bases, there was a span of 19 bases. Looked up from germline, CDR1 is SGHDN and CDR2 is FVKESK. The CDR3 is 17 residues long. CDR3 bases: TGTGCCAGCAGCCTCGCCACTAGCAGATTTTACACAGATACGCAGTATTTT. Encoded protein: CASSLATSRFYTDTQYF.

The rearrangement links TRBV7-8 to TRBJ1-2; D might be TRBD1 (6 bases). The CDR3 runs to 15 residues. Between the trimmed V and J ends, which lost 4 bases and 2 bases, there was a span of 14 bases. In germline, CDR1 is SGHVS, CDR2 FQNEAQ. In DNA, the CDR3 is TGTGCCAGCAGCTCCGGAGCCGGGACAAACTATGGCTACACCTTC. It codes for CASSSGAGTNYGYTF.

The gene calls are TRBV29-1 and TRBJ2-2; TRBD1 aligns across 7 bases. Germline CDR1 reads SQVTM; CDR2 reads ANQGSEA. The CDR3 totals 15 residues. The trim removed 4 bases at V and 4 bases at J, leaving 9 bases unmatched. CDR3 loop: CSVARTGRGTGELFF. The CDR3 nucleotides read TGCAGCGTTGCACGGACAGGTCGGGGCACCGGGGAGCTGTTTTTT.

In regard to this clonotype: This could be a read error, since a much larger clone is one nucleotide away. This chain links TRBV15 with TRBJ1-3; D perhaps matches TRBD1 (5 bases). Germline CDR1 LNHNV, CDR2 YYDKDF (reference sequence). Trimming shortened V by 1 base and J by 4 bases, and 8 bases separated the two germline ends. This CDR3 contains 14 residues. Here the CDR3 reads CATSRGAGGNTIYF. In DNA, the CDR3 is TGTGCCACCAGCAGAGGGGCAGGGGGAAACACCATATATTTT.

V gene TRBV28 combines with J gene TRBJ1-2; TRBD1 aligns across 12 bases. With 6 bases clipped from V and 8 bases from J, the junction kept 10 bases outside the gene matches. The CDR3 totals 15 residues. CDR1 is MDHEN and CDR2 is SYDVKM in the germline V gene. In nucleotides, the CDR3 is TGTGCCAGCAGGAAACCCGGGACAGGGGGCATAGGCTACACCTTC. Protein sequence: CASRKPGTGGIGYTF.

The J gene is TRBJ2-5, the V gene TRBV2; 9 bases are shared with TRBD1. Germline loops: CDR1 SNHLY, CDR2 FYNNEI. This CDR3 has 17 amino acids. Germline trimming cut 2 bases from V and 0 bases from J; bases unmatched to any gene: 7. The CDR3 reads CASSENRDREYQETQYF. DNA for the CDR3: TGTGCCAGCAGTGAAAACAGGGACAGGGAGTACCAAGAGACCCAGTACTTC. The full variable domain, in which reference TRBV2 and TRBJ2-5 provide the parts outside the CDR3, is EPEVTQTPSHQVTQMGQEVILRCVPISNHLYFYWYRQILGQKVEFLVSFYNNEISEKSEIFDDQFSVERPDGSNFTLKIRSTKLEDSAMYFCASSENRDREYQETQYFGPGTRLLVL.